The 20 T cell receptor beta chains below all came from one sample that was sequenced in a study of early T cells in non-severe SARS-CoV-2 infection. TCRdb itself ran the 5' RACE reads through MiXCR, one entry per CDR3 protein. The sample shows about 19,000 distinct CDR3 sequences, approximately 4.1% of them seen only once. The sequenced material came from whole blood. The receptors were sampled from an adult who was a healthcare worker with PCR-confirmed SARS-CoV-2 infection or an uninfected control (not recorded which).

The rearrangement joins TRBV7-2 to TRBJ2-1, with 9 bases that match TRBD2. This CDR3 contains 15 residues. Germline values: CDR1 SGHTA, CDR2 FQGNSA. V shed 2 bases and J 10 bases; nucleotides not matched to a gene: 9. The CDR3, as DNA: TGTGCCAGCAGCTTAACCGGCGGGGGGGCAGGAGAGCAGTTCTTC. Translating it yields CASSLTGGGAGEQFF.

This clonotype showed up many times. The chain joins TRBV10-3 to TRBJ1-3; D is ambiguous. The CDR3 totals 12 residues. CDR1 and CDR2 from the germline V gene are ENHRY and SYGVKD. The V end was cut by 3 bases, the J end by 8 bases, with 8 bases between. CDR3 residues: CAISDRRDTIYF. CDR3 DNA: TGTGCCATCAGTGACAGGAGAGACACCATATATTTT.

This clonotype came up a few times. One base away lies a much larger clone, so this may be a sequencing read error. The chain is built from TRBV6-5 and TRBJ2-2; tentative D call: TRBD2 (5 bases). Germline-derived CDR1 and CDR2 are MNHEY and SVGAGI. This CDR3 is built from 14 residues. In DNA form, the CDR3 reads TGTGCCAGCAGTTACGGAGAAAACACCGGGGAGATGTTTTTT. As protein: CASSYGENTGEMFF.

This clonotype was picked up many times. The chain combines TRBV5-1 with TRBJ2-7; no clear D. The CDR3 runs to 15 residues. Germline lookup yields CDR1 SGHRS and CDR2 YFSETQ. The V gene lost 4 bases and the J gene lost 3 bases, with 17 bases spanning the gap. As DNA, the CDR3 is TGCGCCAGCAGCCCCCGACCGATTATGTACTACGAGCAGTACTTC. Protein sequence: CASSPRPIMYYEQYF.

The chain couples TRBV19 to TRBJ2-1; a weak D match, TRBD2 (7 bases). Germline V gene data show CDR1 as LNHDA and CDR2 as SQIVND (reference sequence). The CDR3 runs 18 residues. The ends were cut back, 1 base at V and 0 bases at J, with 16 bases in the middle. CDR3 sequence reads: CASSIVNRGGNSYNEQFF. CDR3 nucleotides: TGTGCCAGTAGTATAGTGAACCGCGGGGGCAACTCCTACAATGAGCAGTTCTTC.

This clonotype has ten or more counts. V and J are TRBV19 and TRBJ2-3; 8 nucleotides align to TRBD1. Germline V gives CDR1 LNHDA, CDR2 SQIVND (reference sequence). CDR3 length: 15 residues. J was trimmed by 1 base and V by 4 bases; bases with no gene match: 4. This CDR3 is CASSRQGSRTDTQYF. In DNA form, the CDR3 reads TGTGCCAGTAGTAGACAGGGGTCCCGCACAGATACGCAGTATTTT.

This clonotype was observed at least ten times. The chain has TRBV12-3 or TRBV12-4 and TRBJ1-5; TRBD1 might be the D (6 bases). The V end was cut by 3 bases, the J end by 6 bases, with 21 bases between. This CDR3 is built from 17 residues. CDR3 DNA: TGTGCCAGCAGTTTTTTGACGGACAGCCGCCAAAGTCAGCCCCAGCATTTT. This translates into CASSFLTDSRQSQPQHF.

This clonotype was recorded many times. The gene calls are TRBV11-3 and TRBJ1-1; unclear D gene. V gave up 5 bases and J gave up 0 bases, with 7 bases separating them. The CDR3 runs 13 residues. Germline CDR1 and CDR2: SGHNT and YENEEA. DNA for the CDR3: TGTGCCAGCAGCCTTCACATGAACACTGAAGCTTTCTTT. Protein sequence: CASSLHMNTEAFF.

The table lists this clonotype with many counts. The chain joins TRBV7-8 to TRBJ1-6, with D uncertain. Germline loops: CDR1 SGHVS, CDR2 FQNEAQ. V lost 3 bases and J lost 7, with 7 bases in between. The CDR3 is 13 amino acids. The CDR3 loop reads CASSFDHNSPLHF. The CDR3 DNA follows: TGTGCCAGCAGCTTTGACCACAATTCACCCCTCCACTTT.

This clonotype is medium-sized (0.01 to 0.1%) within its sample. The V and J genes are TRBV19 and TRBJ1-1; 8 nucleotides match TRBD1. The CDR3 length is 13 residues. The junction had 6 bases not matched to a gene; V was cut back by 7 bases and J by 5 bases. The V gene's germline CDR1 is LNHDA and CDR2 SQIVND (reference sequence). The CDR3 coding sequence is TGTGCCAGTAAGACACAGGGGGGTACTGAAGCTTTCTTT. It yields the protein CASKTQGGTEAFF.

This clonotype was seen many times. The chain couples TRBV3-1 to TRBJ2-5, with D possibly being TRBD1 or TRBD2 (5 bases each). Looked up from germline, CDR1 is LGHDT and CDR2 is YNNKEL (reference sequence). The CDR3 is made up of 17 amino acids. The V end was cut by 1 base, the J end by 2 bases, with 17 bases between. CDR3: CASSQAFKGRSQETQYF. In DNA, the CDR3 is TGTGCCAGCAGCCAAGCGTTCAAGGGACGATCGCAAGAGACCCAGTACTTC.

This clonotype was observed at least ten times. The chain combines TRBV5-1 with TRBJ1-1, with D tentatively TRBD1 (5 bases). The germline V gene encodes CDR1 SGHRS and CDR2 YFSETQ. Trimming left V 0 bases short and J 0 bases short, with 9 bases between. The CDR3 spans 15 residues. CDR3 sequence reads: CASSLADRMNTEAFF. The CDR3 bases are TGCGCCAGCAGCTTGGCCGACAGAATGAACACTGAAGCTTTCTTT.

This clonotype occurred many times. The chain employs TRBV12-3 or TRBV12-4 and TRBJ1-1; TRBD1 is a possible D gene (5 bases). The V end lost 7 bases, the J end lost 5 bases, and 17 bases lay between the germline ends. There are 14 residues in the CDR3. The CDR3 bases are TGTGCCAGCAACGAGGTGGGGCGCGGGACTGAAGCTTTCTTT. Translated: CASNEVGRGTEAFF.

Ten or more counts support this clonotype. The CDR3 loop is CASSFDSGTSGGYNEQFF. CDR3 nucleotides: TGTGCCAGCAGCTTCGACTCCGGGACTAGCGGGGGGTACAATGAGCAGTTCTTC. The chain combines TRBV7-6 with TRBJ2-1; 15 bases line up with TRBD2. The CDR3 is made up of 18 amino acids. Looked up from germline, CDR1 is SGHVS and CDR2 is FNYEAQ. J gave up 4 bases and V 3 bases, and 7 bases lay outside the gene matches.

This clonotype was detected many times. The V and J genes are TRBV5-4 and TRBJ1-1; TRBD1 agrees at 7 bases. Trimming removed 1 base from V and 4 bases from J; junction bases left unmatched: 1. The CDR3 length is 13 residues. Looked up from germline, CDR1 is SGHNT and CDR2 is YYREEE (reference sequence). In DNA, the CDR3 is TGTGCCAGCAGCTTGAACAGGGGCACTGAAGCTTTCTTT. Translation: CASSLNRGTEAFF.

This clonotype was seen a handful of times. This sequence joins TRBV27 and TRBJ1-4, with 8 positions matching TRBD1. The CDR3 extends over 15 amino acids. Germline V CDR1 and CDR2: MNHEY, SMNVEV (reference sequence). V trimming: 6 bases; J trimming: 5 bases; junction bases outside the gene matches: 8. The CDR3, as DNA: TGTGCCAGCAGGACACAGGGGGGCAAGAATGAAAAACTGTTTTTT. Protein product: CASRTQGGKNEKLFF.

There are many counts of this clonotype. This chain uses TRBV6-4 with TRBJ2-3, with 7 bases matching TRBD2. The V gene's germline CDR1 is MRHNA and CDR2 SNTAGT. This CDR3 spans 15 amino acids. Unmatched junction bases numbered 7, after V lost 6 bases and J lost 1 base. This CDR3 reads CASSQERGGTDTQYF. The CDR3 DNA follows: TGTGCCAGCAGCCAGGAGCGGGGAGGCACAGATACGCAGTATTTT.

This clonotype has a count of ten or more. V is TRBV6-2 or TRBV6-3 and J is TRBJ1-1, with D perhaps matching TRBD1 (6 bases). Trimming took off 2 bases at V and 1 base at J, with 11 bases between the two ends. The CDR3 has 15 amino acids. Germline assignment: CDR1 MNHEY and CDR2 SVGEGT. CDR3 DNA: TGTGCCAGCAGTTACGGGGGCCCTCCGAACACTGAAGCTTTCTTT. Translating it yields CASSYGGPPNTEAFF.

This clonotype has ten or more counts. This chain joins TRBV9 and TRBJ2-1; the match to TRBD2 covers 11 bases. This CDR3 is built from 16 residues. V gave up 3 bases and J gave up 3 bases; unmatched junction bases: 5. The germline CDR1 and CDR2 sequences are SGDLS and YYNGEE. The chain's CDR3 is CASSAFSGGGYNEQFF. DNA of the CDR3: TGTGCCAGCAGCGCCTTTAGCGGGGGGGGCTACAATGAGCAGTTCTTC.

By its share, this clonotype is medium-sized. The chain uses TRBV6-6 and TRBJ1-4; D gene uncertain. In germline, CDR1 is MNHNY, CDR2 SVGAGI (reference sequence). V was cut by 5 bases and J by 8 bases, with 18 bases left in between. This CDR3 comprises 15 residues. CDR3 protein: CASSHEYLGNEKLFF. The CDR3, as DNA: TGTGCCAGCAGTCACGAATACCTAGGAAACGAAAAACTGTTTTTT.